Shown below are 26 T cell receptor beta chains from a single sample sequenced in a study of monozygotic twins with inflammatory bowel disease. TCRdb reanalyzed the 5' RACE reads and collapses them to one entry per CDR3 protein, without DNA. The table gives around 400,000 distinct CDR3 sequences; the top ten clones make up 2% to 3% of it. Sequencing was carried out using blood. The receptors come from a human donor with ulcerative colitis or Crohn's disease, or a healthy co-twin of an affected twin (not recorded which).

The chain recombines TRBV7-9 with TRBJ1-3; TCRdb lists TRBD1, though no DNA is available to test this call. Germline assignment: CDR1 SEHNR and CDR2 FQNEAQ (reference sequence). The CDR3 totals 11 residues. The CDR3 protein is CATDRGNTIYF.

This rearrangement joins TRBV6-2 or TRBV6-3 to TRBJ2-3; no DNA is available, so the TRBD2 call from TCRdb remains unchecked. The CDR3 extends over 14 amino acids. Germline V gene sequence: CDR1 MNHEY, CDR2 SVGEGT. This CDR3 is CASTRALGDDTQYF.

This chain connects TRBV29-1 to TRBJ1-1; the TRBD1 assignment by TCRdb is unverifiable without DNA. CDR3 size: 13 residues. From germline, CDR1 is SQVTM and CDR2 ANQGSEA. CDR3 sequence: CSVMKGTNTEAFF. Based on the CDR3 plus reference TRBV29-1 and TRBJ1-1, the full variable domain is SAVISQKPSRDICQRGTSLTIQCQVDSQVTMMFWYRQQPGQSLTLIATANQGSEATYESGFVIDKFPISRPNLTFSTLTVSNMSPEDSSIYLCSVMKGTNTEAFFGQGTRLTVV.

CDR3 sequence reads: CASTPGVPGRTDTQYF. The rearrangement links TRBV7-2 to TRBJ2-3; TCRdb names TRBD2, which stays unverified in the absence of DNA. The V gene's germline CDR1 is SGHTA and CDR2 FQGNSA. CDR3 length equals 16 residues. Full variable domain (outside the CDR3, taken from reference TRBV7-2 and TRBJ2-3): GAGVSQSPSNKVTEKGKDVELRCDPISGHTALYWYRQSLGQGLEFLIYFQGNSAPDKSGLPSDRFSAERTGGSVSTLTIQRTQQEDSAVYLCASTPGVPGRTDTQYFGPGTRLTVL.

The chain's CDR3 is CATRGGGYEQYF. The V gene is TRBV15, the J gene TRBJ2-7; TCRdb calls TRBD1, which cannot be checked without DNA. This CDR3 spans 12 amino acids. Germline V CDR1 and CDR2: LNHNV, YYDKDF (reference sequence).

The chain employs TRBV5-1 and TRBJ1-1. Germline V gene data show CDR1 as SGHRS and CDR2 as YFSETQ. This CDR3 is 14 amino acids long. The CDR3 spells CASSLASRDSEAFF.

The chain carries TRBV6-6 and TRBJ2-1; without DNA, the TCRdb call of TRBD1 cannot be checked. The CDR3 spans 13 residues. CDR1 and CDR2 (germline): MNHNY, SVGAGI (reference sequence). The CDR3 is CAARTWGGNEQFF.

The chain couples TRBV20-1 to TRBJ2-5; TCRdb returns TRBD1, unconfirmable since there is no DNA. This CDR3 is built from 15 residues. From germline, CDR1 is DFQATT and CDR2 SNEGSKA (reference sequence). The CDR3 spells CSARAAATGRETQYF.

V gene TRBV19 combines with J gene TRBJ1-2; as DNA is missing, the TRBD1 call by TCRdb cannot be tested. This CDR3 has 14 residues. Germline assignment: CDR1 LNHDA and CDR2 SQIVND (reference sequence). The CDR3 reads CASSSGQNIYGYTF.

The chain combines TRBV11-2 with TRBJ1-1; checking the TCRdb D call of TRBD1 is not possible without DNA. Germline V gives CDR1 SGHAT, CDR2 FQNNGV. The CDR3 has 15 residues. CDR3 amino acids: CASSKETGIIGEAFF.

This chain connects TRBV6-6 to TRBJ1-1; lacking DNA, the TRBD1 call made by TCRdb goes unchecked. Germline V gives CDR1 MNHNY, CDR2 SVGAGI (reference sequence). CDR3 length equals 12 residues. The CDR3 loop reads CASLWTDGAAFF.

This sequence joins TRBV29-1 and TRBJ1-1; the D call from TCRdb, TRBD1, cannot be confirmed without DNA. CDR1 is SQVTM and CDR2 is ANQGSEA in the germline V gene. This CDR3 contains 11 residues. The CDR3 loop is CGVAGPTEAFF.

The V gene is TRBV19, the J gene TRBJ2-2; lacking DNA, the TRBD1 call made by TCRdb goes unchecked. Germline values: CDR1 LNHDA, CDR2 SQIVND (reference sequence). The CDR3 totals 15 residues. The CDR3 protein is CASSLTATNTGELFF. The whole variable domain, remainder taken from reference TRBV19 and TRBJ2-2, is DGGITQSPKYLFRKEGQNVTLSCEQNLNHDAMYWYRQDPGQGLRLIYYSQIVNDFQKGDIAEGYSVSREKKESFPLTVTSAQKNPTAFYLCASSLTATNTGELFFGEGSRLTVL.

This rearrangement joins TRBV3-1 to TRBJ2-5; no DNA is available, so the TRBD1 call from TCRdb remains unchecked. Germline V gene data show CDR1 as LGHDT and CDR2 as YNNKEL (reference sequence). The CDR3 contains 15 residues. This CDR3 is CASSHRQGGGETQYF.

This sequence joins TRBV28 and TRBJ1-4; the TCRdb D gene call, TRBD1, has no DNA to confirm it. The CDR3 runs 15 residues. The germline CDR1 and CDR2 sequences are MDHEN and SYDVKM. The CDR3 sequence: CASSKRRAGNEKLFF. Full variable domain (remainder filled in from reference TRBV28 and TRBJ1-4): DVKVTQSSRYLVKRTGEKVFLECVQDMDHENMFWYRQDPGLGLRLIYFSYDVKMKEKGDIPEGYSVSREKKERFSLILESASTNQTSMYLCASSKRRAGNEKLFFGSGTQLSVL.

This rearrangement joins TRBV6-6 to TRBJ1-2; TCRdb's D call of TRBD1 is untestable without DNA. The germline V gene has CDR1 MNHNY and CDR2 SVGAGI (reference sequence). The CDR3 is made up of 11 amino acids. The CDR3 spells CASSPMEGYTF.

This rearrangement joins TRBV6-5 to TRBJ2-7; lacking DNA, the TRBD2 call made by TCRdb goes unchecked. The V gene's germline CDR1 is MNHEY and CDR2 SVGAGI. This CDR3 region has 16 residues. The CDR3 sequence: CASSYSLAGGSYEQYF.

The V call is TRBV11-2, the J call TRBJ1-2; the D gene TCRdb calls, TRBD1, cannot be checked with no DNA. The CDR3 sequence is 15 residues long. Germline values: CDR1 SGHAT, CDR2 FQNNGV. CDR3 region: CASSLETGGNYGYTF.

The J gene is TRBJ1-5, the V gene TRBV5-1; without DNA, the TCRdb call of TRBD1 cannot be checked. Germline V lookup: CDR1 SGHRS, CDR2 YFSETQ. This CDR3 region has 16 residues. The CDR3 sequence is CASSLGGANSNQPQHF.

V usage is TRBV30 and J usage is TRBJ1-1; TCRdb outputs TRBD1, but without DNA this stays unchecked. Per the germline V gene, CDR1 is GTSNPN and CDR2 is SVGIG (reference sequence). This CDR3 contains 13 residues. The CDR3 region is CAWSVPGATEAFF.

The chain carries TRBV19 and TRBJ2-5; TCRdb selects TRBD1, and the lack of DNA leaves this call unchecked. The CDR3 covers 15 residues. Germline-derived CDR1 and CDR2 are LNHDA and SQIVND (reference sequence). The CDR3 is CASSIALTPGETQYF.

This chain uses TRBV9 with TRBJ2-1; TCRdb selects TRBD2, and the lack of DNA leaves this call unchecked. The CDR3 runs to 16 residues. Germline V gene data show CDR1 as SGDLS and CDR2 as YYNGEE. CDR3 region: CASSVGLAGADNEQFF. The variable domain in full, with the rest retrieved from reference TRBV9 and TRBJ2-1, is DSGVTQTPKHLITATGQRVTLRCSPRSGDLSVYWYQQSLDQGLQFLIQYYNGEERAKGNILERFSAQQFPDLHSELNLSSLELGDSALYFCASSVGLAGADNEQFFGPGTRLTVL.

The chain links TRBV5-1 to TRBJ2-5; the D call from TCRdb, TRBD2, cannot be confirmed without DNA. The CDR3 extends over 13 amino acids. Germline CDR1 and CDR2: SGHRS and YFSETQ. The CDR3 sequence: CASSAGFVRTQYF.

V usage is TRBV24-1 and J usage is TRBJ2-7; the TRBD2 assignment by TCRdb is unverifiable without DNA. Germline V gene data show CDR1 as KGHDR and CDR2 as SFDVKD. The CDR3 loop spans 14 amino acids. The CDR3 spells CATSEGRSPYEQYF.

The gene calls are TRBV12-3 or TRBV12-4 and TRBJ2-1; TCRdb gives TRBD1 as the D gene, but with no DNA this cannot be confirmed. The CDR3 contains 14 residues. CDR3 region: CASTKDSGANEQFF.

The CDR3 region is CSAPGQGNTGELFF. This chain links TRBV20-1 with TRBJ2-2; as DNA is missing, the TRBD1 call by TCRdb cannot be tested. Germline CDR1 is DFQATT and CDR2 is SNEGSKA (reference sequence). The CDR3 spans 14 residues.